The next 32 T cell receptor beta chains were all read from a single sample in a study of response to subunit inactivated influenza vaccine. From the RT-PCR reads, TCRdb called clonotypes with MiXCR, one entry per CDR3 protein. The data contain about 160,000 distinct CDR3 sequences, 11% of them seen just once; the ten biggest clones take up roughly 12%. The starting material was non-naive T cells sorted from PBMCs, obtained 45 days after vaccination. The source of these receptors is a man in his fifties who received an inactivated influenza vaccine.

The CDR3 DNA sequence: TGTGCCAGCAGCCAAACCTCCGGGAATCAGCCCCAGCATTTT. Protein product: CASSQTSGNQPQHF. The chain couples TRBV12-3 or TRBV12-4 to TRBJ1-5; no clear D. V lost 6 bases and J 4 bases, leaving 13 bases between the germline ends. The CDR3 runs 14 residues.

The gene calls are TRBV7-9 and TRBJ2-7, with D unclear. The V gene's germline CDR1 is SEHNR and CDR2 FQNEAQ (reference sequence). V was cut by 8 bases and J by 5 bases, with 10 bases left in between. The CDR3 has 11 residues. The CDR3 sequence is CASGRYHEQYF. CDR3 bases: TGTGCCAGCGGCAGGTACCACGAGCAGTACTTC.

This clonotype was detected only a few times. The junction differs from germline at one of its ends, possibly a read error. The CDR3 region has the DNA TGTGCCAGCAGTGTTTCCGGGACACGGATATTTTTT. Translating gives CASSVSGTRIFF. This rearrangement joins TRBV2 to TRBJ1-5; TRBD1 might be the D (6 bases). The CDR3 totals 12 residues. In germline, CDR1 is SNHLY, CDR2 FYNNEI.

The table lists this clonotype with many counts. This chain uses TRBV3-1 with TRBJ2-1; tentatively, D is TRBD1 (7 bases). Per the germline V gene, CDR1 is LGHDT and CDR2 is YNNKEL (reference sequence). This CDR3 is 16 amino acids long. Trimming shortened V by 3 bases and J by 6 bases, and 18 bases separated the two germline ends. CDR3 sequence reads: CASSHVMRRGLNEQFF. As DNA, the CDR3 is TGTGCCAGCAGCCACGTAATGAGGAGGGGGCTCAATGAGCAGTTCTTC.

The chain combines TRBV20-1 with TRBJ2-3; D is unresolved. The CDR3 totals 13 residues. V was trimmed by 6 bases and J by 4 bases, leaving 14 bases between them. Per germline, CDR1 DFQATT and CDR2 SNEGSKA (reference sequence). In nucleotides, the CDR3 is TGCAGTGCCCCCGTAAAGCCTTCAGATACGCAGTATTTT. Encoded protein: CSAPVKPSDTQYF.

The chain joins TRBV27 to TRBJ2-7, with unresolved D. Looked up from germline, CDR1 is MNHEY and CDR2 is SMNVEV (reference sequence). Trimming removed 2 bases from V and 4 bases from J, with 12 bases in between. This CDR3 has 14 residues. The CDR3 nucleotides read TGTGCCAGCAGTTTAATTGGCAGGTTATACGAGCAGTACTTC. It encodes CASSLIGRLYEQYF.

The rearrangement links TRBV4-3 to TRBJ1-2; D is perhaps TRBD1 (5 bases). The CDR3 sequence is 12 residues long. Germline-derived CDR1 and CDR2 are LGHNA and YSLEER. Trimming shortened V by 8 bases and J by 5 bases, and 12 bases separated the two germline ends. CDR3 amino acids: CASGSPGYGYTF. The CDR3 nucleotides read TGCGCCAGCGGGTCCCCAGGGTATGGCTACACCTTC.

This clonotype was picked up a small number of times. V and J are TRBV6-1 and TRBJ2-7; D tentatively reads TRBD1 or TRBD2 (5 bases each). This CDR3 contains 13 residues. The germline V and J ends were trimmed by 7 bases and 5 bases, with 15 bases remaining between them. Germline CDR1 reads MNHNS; CDR2 reads SASEGT. CDR3 region: CASIERQGDEQYF. CDR3 in DNA: TGTGCCAGCATCGAGCGGCAGGGCGACGAGCAGTACTTC.

This clonotype was seen many times. This chain joins TRBV11-2 and TRBJ2-1, with 12 bases identical to TRBD2. V lost 4 bases and J lost 0; bases outside the gene matches: 10. CDR1 is SGHAT and CDR2 is FQNNGV in the germline V gene. The CDR3 runs 19 residues. CDR3 bases: TGTGCCAGCAGCTCTACCTGGACTAGCGGGACCGACTCCTACAATGAGCAGTTCTTC. Its translation is CASSSTWTSGTDSYNEQFF.

The V and J genes are TRBV7-9 and TRBJ2-1; the D is unclear. Trimming pared 1 base from V and 6 bases from J, leaving 10 bases between. This CDR3 has 14 residues. Germline lookup yields CDR1 SEHNR and CDR2 FQNEAQ (reference sequence). The CDR3 DNA follows: TGTGCCAGCAGCTTAGACGGTGGCGGCAATGAGCAGTTCTTC. This gives the protein CASSLDGGGNEQFF.

This chain joins TRBV9 and TRBJ2-2; D is unclear. Germline-derived CDR1 and CDR2 are SGDLS and YYNGEE. The CDR3 is 13 amino acids. Deletions cut 2 bases from V and 5 bases from J, with 7 bases between. The CDR3 sequence: CASSVSRTGELFF. The CDR3 DNA reads as TGTGCCAGCAGCGTTTCGAGGACCGGGGAGCTGTTTTTT.

The rearrangement joins TRBV4-2 to TRBJ2-7; tentative D call: TRBD1 (6 bases). Germline assignment: CDR1 LGHNA and CDR2 YNFKEQ. V gave up 0 bases and J gave up 5 bases, with 11 bases separating them. The CDR3 has 14 amino acids. The CDR3 DNA sequence: TGTGCCAGCAGCCAAGAGGCAGGGGCCAACGAGCAGTACTTC. Its translation is CASSQEAGANEQYF.

This rearrangement joins TRBV4-2 to TRBJ2-7; D gene uncertain. Trimming took off 1 base at V and 2 bases at J, with 12 bases between the two ends. The CDR3 sequence is 15 residues long. Germline loops: CDR1 LGHNA, CDR2 YNFKEQ. The DNA of the CDR3 is TGTGCCAGCAGCCAAGCAGCCTCCCAGCCCTACGAGCAGTACTTC. It encodes CASSQAASQPYEQYF.

This clonotype was counted between two and nine times. V usage is TRBV7-9 and J usage is TRBJ2-3, with TRBD1 matching over 10 bases. Per the germline V gene, CDR1 is SEHNR and CDR2 is FQNEAQ (reference sequence). The V segment lost 5 bases and the J segment 5 bases; nucleotides outside the gene matches: 10. The CDR3 has 16 residues. The CDR3, as DNA: TGTGCCAGCAGCCGGGGACAGGGGTTGTTGGGAGATACGCAGTATTTT. The encoded protein is CASSRGQGLLGDTQYF.

This clonotype was detected only a few times. This sequence joins TRBV6-1 and TRBJ1-6; D gene unclear. This CDR3 is 15 amino acids long. Germline V gene sequence: CDR1 MNHNS, CDR2 SASEGT. The V end was cut by 1 base, the J end by 9 bases, with 13 bases between. In DNA, the CDR3 is TGTGCCAGCAGTGAAGAGCAGACGTCTACTTCACCCCTCCACTTT. It is translated as CASSEEQTSTSPLHF.

This clonotype came up many times. This chain links TRBV12-3 or TRBV12-4 with TRBJ1-4; perhaps TRBD1 as D (6 bases). Deletions cut 6 bases from V and 0 bases from J, with 14 bases between. This CDR3 is built from 16 residues. The CDR3 here is CASSKQGFATNEKLFF. The CDR3 nucleotides read TGTGCCAGCAGCAAACAGGGTTTTGCAACTAATGAAAAACTGTTTTTT.

This clonotype has just a few counts. V usage is TRBV11-2 and J usage is TRBJ2-7, with D possibly called TRBD1 or TRBD2 (6 bases each). Trimming stripped 3 bases from V and 3 bases from J, with 12 bases between. Germline assignment: CDR1 SGHAT and CDR2 FQNNGV. The length of the CDR3 is 14 residues. The CDR3 sequence is CASSLGGNDYEQYF. The CDR3, as DNA: TGTGCCAGCAGCTTGGGGGGCAACGACTACGAGCAGTACTTC. Full variable domain (missing parts from reference TRBV11-2 and TRBJ2-7): EAGVAQSPRYKIIEKRQSVAFWCNPISGHATLYWYQQILGQGPKLLIQFQNNGVVDDSQLPKDRFSAERLKGVDSTLKIQPAKLEDSAVYLCASSLGGNDYEQYFGPGTRLTVT.

This clonotype showed up just a few times. This chain connects TRBV15 to TRBJ2-3; D remains ambiguous. Germline V gene sequence: CDR1 LNHNV, CDR2 YYDKDF (reference sequence). Trimming pared 1 base from V and 6 bases from J, leaving 14 bases between. CDR3 length: 15 residues. The CDR3 DNA sequence: TGTGCCACCAGCAGAGCCAATGCCGTGAGGGATACGCAGTATTTT. The encoded protein is CATSRANAVRDTQYF.

This rearrangement joins TRBV20-1 to TRBJ2-7; 7 bases line up with TRBD2. This CDR3 has 14 residues. Germline lookup yields CDR1 DFQATT and CDR2 SNEGSKA (reference sequence). Trimming cost V 5 bases and J 2 bases; bases outside gene matches: 9. CDR3 coding DNA: TGCAGTGCTCGAGGGCCGGGAGGAGCCTACGAGCAGTACTTC. Its protein product is CSARGPGGAYEQYF.

This clonotype has ten or more counts. The chain has TRBV5-6 and TRBJ2-4, with D tentatively TRBD2 (6 bases). Trimming stripped 2 bases from V and 8 bases from J, with 17 bases between. Germline CDR1 reads SGHDT; CDR2 reads YYEEEE. The CDR3 extends over 15 amino acids. The CDR3 here is CASSFFSGGNHIQYF. The CDR3, as DNA: TGTGCCAGCAGCTTCTTTTCTGGGGGGAACCACATTCAGTACTTC.

J is TRBJ2-2 and V is TRBV20-1; D is unresolved. The CDR3 sequence is 16 residues long. Germline-derived CDR1 and CDR2 are DFQATT and SNEGSKA (reference sequence). V was shortened by 3 bases and J by 0 bases, with 14 bases between the two germline ends. The CDR3 protein is CSASGLKTTNTGELFF. The CDR3 DNA reads TGCAGTGCTAGCGGGTTGAAGACGACGAACACCGGGGAGCTGTTTTTT.

V gene TRBV6-1 combines with J gene TRBJ2-5; no clear D. Germline V lookup: CDR1 MNHNS, CDR2 SASEGT. V was trimmed by 0 bases and J by 6 bases, leaving 17 bases between them. The CDR3 covers 16 residues. The CDR3 DNA is TGTGCCAGCAGTGAAGCGCAGGCAGGAAGATGGAAGACCCAGTACTTC. This encodes CASSEAQAGRWKTQYF.

The chain employs TRBV7-2 and TRBJ1-1, with D hard to call. The V gene's germline CDR1 is SGHTA and CDR2 FQGNSA. The CDR3 is made up of 13 amino acids. V was clipped by 0 bases and J by 6 bases, with 8 bases between them. DNA of the CDR3: TGTGCCAGCAGCTTAGCCCCTATTTCTGAAGCTTTCTTT. Amino acids: CASSLAPISEAFF.

This clonotype was detected a few times. The chain has TRBV18 and TRBJ1-4; D perhaps matches TRBD1 (5 bases). The CDR3 sequence is 15 residues long. Germline V gene sequence: CDR1 KGHSH, CDR2 LQKENI. The ends were cut back, 6 bases at V and 3 bases at J, with 14 bases in the middle. The CDR3 DNA is TGTGCCAGCTCCCCCGACCAGGGAGCTAATGAAAAACTGTTTTTT. Protein product: CASSPDQGANEKLFF.

The V gene is TRBV7-6, the J gene TRBJ2-1; 10 nucleotides line up with TRBD2. Germline-derived CDR1 and CDR2 are SGHVS and FNYEAQ. With V trimmed by 5 bases and J by 9 bases, 4 bases remained unmatched. The CDR3 runs 13 residues. The CDR3 nucleotides are TGTGCCAGCAGCGTCCTAGCGGGAGTTGAGCAGTTCTTC. Its translation: CASSVLAGVEQFF.

In DNA, the CDR3 is TGTGCCAGCAGTGAAGGGCCAACGAACACTGAAGCTTTCTTT. The encoded protein is CASSEGPTNTEAFF. The chain joins TRBV6-1 to TRBJ1-1; the D is unclear. The CDR3 covers 14 residues. V was shortened by 1 base and J by 1 base, with 7 bases between the two germline ends. Germline CDR1 MNHNS, CDR2 SASEGT.

This rearrangement joins TRBV7-6 to TRBJ2-7; the D is unclear. V lost 1 base and J lost 2, with 9 bases in between. Germline CDR1 is SGHVS and CDR2 is FNYEAQ. The CDR3 has 14 residues. The CDR3 sequence: CASSLESVAYEQYF. CDR3 coding DNA: TGTGCCAGCAGCTTAGAGTCGGTGGCCTACGAGCAGTACTTC.

This clonotype was detected a few times. The rearrangement joins TRBV6-1 to TRBJ2-1; D ambiguous. V lost 3 bases and J lost 0, with 9 bases in between. Per germline, CDR1 MNHNS and CDR2 SASEGT. The CDR3 is 15 amino acids. CDR3 amino acids: CASSDQLSSYNEQFF. The CDR3 bases are TGTGCCAGCAGTGATCAACTAAGCTCCTACAATGAGCAGTTCTTC.

This clonotype came up a few times. In DNA form, the CDR3 reads TGTGCCAGCAGTTTTCGTAGTAGCGGGAGGATCTCCTACAATGAGCAGTTCTTC. Amino acid sequence: CASSFRSSGRISYNEQFF. The chain carries TRBV27 and TRBJ2-1; 10 positions agree with TRBD2. V lost 3 bases to trimming and J lost 0 bases; unmatched junction nucleotides: 8. From germline, CDR1 is MNHEY and CDR2 SMNVEV (reference sequence). This CDR3 region has 18 residues.

This clonotype was seen more than once but under ten times. The chain is built from TRBV28 and TRBJ2-3, with D perhaps matching TRBD2 (6 bases). Germline V gene lookup returns CDR1 MDHEN and CDR2 SYDVKM. The V and J ends lost 5 bases and 2 bases respectively, with 14 bases between them. The CDR3 has 15 amino acids. The CDR3 DNA reads as TGTGCCAGCAGTGGTACTAGCTTCTACACAGATACGCAGTATTTT. The encoded protein is CASSGTSFYTDTQYF.

V usage is TRBV7-2 and J usage is TRBJ2-1; TRBD2 is a possible D gene (5 bases). The germline CDR1 and CDR2 sequences are SGHTA and FQGNSA. The ends were cut back, 8 bases at V and 15 bases at J, with 26 bases in the middle. This CDR3 is built from 14 residues. This CDR3 reads CASSPSALEVGLFF. DNA of the CDR3: TGTGCCAGCTCCCCTTCCGCGCTGGAGGTGGGGTTGTTCTTC.

This clonotype was detected only a few times. J is TRBJ2-7 and V is TRBV18; 7 positions agree with TRBD2. With 1 base clipped from V and 7 bases from J, the junction kept 4 bases outside the gene matches. CDR1 is KGHSH, CDR2 LQKENI, per germline. The CDR3 consists of 13 residues. DNA for the CDR3: TGTGCCAGCTCACCACGCGAAGCGGGGGAGCAGTACTTC. It codes for CASSPREAGEQYF.